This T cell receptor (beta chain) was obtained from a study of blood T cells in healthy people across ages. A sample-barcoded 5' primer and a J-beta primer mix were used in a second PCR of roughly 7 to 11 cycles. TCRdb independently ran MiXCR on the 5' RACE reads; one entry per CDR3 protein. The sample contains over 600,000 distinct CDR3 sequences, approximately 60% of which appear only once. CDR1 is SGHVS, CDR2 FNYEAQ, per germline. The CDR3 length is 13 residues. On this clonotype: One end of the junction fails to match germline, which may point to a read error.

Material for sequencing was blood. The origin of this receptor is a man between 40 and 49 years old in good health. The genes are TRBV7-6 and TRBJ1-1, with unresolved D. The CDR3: CASTVTVNTEAFF. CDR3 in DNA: TGTGCAAGCACGGTTACAGTGAACACTGAAGCTTTCTTT.